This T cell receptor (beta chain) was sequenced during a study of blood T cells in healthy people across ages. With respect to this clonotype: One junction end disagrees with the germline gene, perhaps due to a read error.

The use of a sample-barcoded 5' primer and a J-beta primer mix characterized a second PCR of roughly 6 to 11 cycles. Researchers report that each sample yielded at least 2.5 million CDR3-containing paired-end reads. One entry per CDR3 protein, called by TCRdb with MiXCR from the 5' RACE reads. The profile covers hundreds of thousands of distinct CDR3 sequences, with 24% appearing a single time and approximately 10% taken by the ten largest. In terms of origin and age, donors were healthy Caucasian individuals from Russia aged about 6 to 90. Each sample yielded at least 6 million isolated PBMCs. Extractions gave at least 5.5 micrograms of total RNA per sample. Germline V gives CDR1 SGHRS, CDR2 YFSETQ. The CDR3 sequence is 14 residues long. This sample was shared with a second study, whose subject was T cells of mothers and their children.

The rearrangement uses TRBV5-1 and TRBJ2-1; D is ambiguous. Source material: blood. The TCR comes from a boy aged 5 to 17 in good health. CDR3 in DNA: TGCGCCAGCAGCTTCTACTTAGCCACCAATGAGCAGCTCTTC. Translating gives CASSFYLATNEQLF.